The 9 T cell receptor beta chains below were found in one sample sequenced in a study of blood T cell repertoires in COVID-19. Only in-frame clones appear in the TCRdb table, and some are missing; sequencing was by immunoSEQ multiplex PCR. Altogether about 57,000 clones are present, around 80% being singletons, with the ten largest covering under 8.5%. The sequenced sample was peripheral blood. These receptors all come from a woman older than 75 with acute or convalescent COVID-19.

This clone appeared a few times. This sequence joins TRBV2 and TRBJ2-1; 12 nucleotides align to TRBD2. The germline CDR1 and CDR2 sequences are SNHLY and FYNNEI. This CDR3 has 14 residues. Germline trimming cut 6 bases from V and 10 bases from J; bases unmatched to any gene: 7. CDR3 region: CASRPGLAGLEQFF. DNA of the CDR3: TGTGCCAGCAGACCGGGACTAGCGGGTCTAGAGCAGTTCTTC.

Only one count was recorded for this clone. The gene calls are TRBV19 and TRBJ2-1, with D possibly matching TRBD2 (6 bases). This CDR3 spans 14 amino acids. V was cut by 4 bases and J by 10 bases, with 17 bases left in between. Per germline, CDR1 LNHDA and CDR2 SQIVND (reference sequence). The CDR3 sequence is CASSTGLLTAEQFF. The CDR3 coding sequence is TGTGCCAGTAGTACGGGACTCCTCACTGCGGAGCAGTTCTTC.

This chain connects TRBV19 to TRBJ2-2; D gene unclear. Trimming pared 2 bases from V and 5 bases from J, leaving 9 bases between. This CDR3 has 14 amino acids. Germline-derived CDR1 and CDR2 are LNHDA and SQIVND (reference sequence). In nucleotides, the CDR3 is TGTGCCAGTAGTATACTCAGGTCTACCGGGGAGCTGTTTTTT. It yields the protein CASSILRSTGELFF.

The rearrangement uses TRBV7-2 and TRBJ1-2; no reliable D call. The CDR3 length is 14 residues. The V gene's germline CDR1 is SGHTA and CDR2 FQGNSA. Trimming took off 1 base at V and 4 bases at J, with 10 bases between the two ends. CDR3 nucleotides: TGTGCCAGCAGCTTAGGGGAGCTCGGCTATGGCTACACCTTC. Protein sequence: CASSLGELGYGYTF.

This clone was picked up a small number of times. This rearrangement joins TRBV5-1 to TRBJ1-2; 7 bases align to TRBD1. V trimming: 5 bases; J trimming: 1 base; junction bases outside the gene matches: 8. Germline V gene data show CDR1 as SGHRS and CDR2 as YFSETQ. This CDR3 is built from 15 residues. The CDR3: CASRPVYRGNYGYTF. DNA for the CDR3: TGCGCCAGCAGACCGGTATACAGGGGTAACTATGGCTACACCTTC.

The chain joins TRBV6-5 to TRBJ2-5; maybe TRBD2 (7 bases). This CDR3 comprises 15 residues. The V gene's germline CDR1 is MNHEY and CDR2 SVGAGI. Trimming took 6 bases from V and 4 from J, leaving 18 bases between them. DNA of the CDR3: TGTGCCAGCAGCAGACCCAAGGGGGGGGGAGAGACCCAGTACTTC. Translated: CASSRPKGGGETQYF.

With respect to this clone: Other nucleotide sequences from this sample produce the same CDR3. The V and J genes are TRBV3-1 (or the pseudogene TRBV3-2) and TRBJ2-7; tentative D call: TRBD1 (7 bases). CDR1 and CDR2 (germline): LGHDT, YNNKEL (reference sequence). V was trimmed by 1 base and J by 2 bases, leaving 12 bases between them. The CDR3 extends over 15 amino acids. In DNA, the CDR3 is TGTGCCAGCAGCCAAGTTTCAGGGGGGCCCTACGAGCAGTACTTC. Amino acids: CASSQVSGGPYEQYF.

The sample holds a few counts of this clone. The chain employs TRBV5-6 and TRBJ1-5; no clear D. The CDR3 is made up of 15 amino acids. Trimming left V 0 bases short and J 4 bases short, with 11 bases between. Per germline, CDR1 SGHDT and CDR2 YYEEEE. CDR3 in amino acids: CASSLAGRENQPQHF. DNA for the CDR3: TGTGCCAGCAGCTTGGCTGGGCGGGAAAATCAGCCCCAGCATTTT.

CDR3 coding DNA: TGTGCCAGCAGACCGGACTCCCTCTACGAGCAGTACTTC. Translated: CASRPDSLYEQYF. The chain combines TRBV2 with TRBJ2-7, with D maybe TRBD2 (5 bases). Trimming pared 6 bases from V and 3 bases from J, leaving 12 bases between. CDR1 and CDR2 from the germline V gene are SNHLY and FYNNEI. The CDR3 totals 13 residues. Supplemented by reference TRBV2 and TRBJ2-7, the full variable domain reads EPEVTQTPSHQVTQMGQEVILRCVPISNHLYFYWYRQILGQKVEFLVSFYNNEISEKSEIFDDQFSVERPDGSNFTLKIRSTKLEDSAMYFCASRPDSLYEQYFGPGTRLTVT.